This T cell receptor (beta chain) is from a study of CD8 T cells in ankylosing spondylitis. Findings of the study overall: Significant enrichment of disease-linked clones was reportedly seen in matched ankylosing spondylitis synovial fluid. Peripheral blood samples showed relatively rare disease-linked clones, and these clones were CD8+. A TCR beta motif made of under 10 highly homologous variants seemed typical of ankylosing spondylitis blood.

Quantitative molecular-barcoded 5'-RACE generated the TCR beta libraries. TCRdb processed the 5' RACE reads anew with MiXCR; each CDR3 protein has one entry. The sample lists about 750,000 distinct CDR3 sequences; roughly 19% were seen once. The length of the CDR3 is 13 residues. Trimming removed 6 bases from V and 4 bases from J, with 12 bases in between. In its sample, this clonotype was seen a few times. The antigen remains unidentified. The specimen sequenced was blood, either unsorted or a sorted T cell fraction (not recorded which). The sequence was obtained from a male donor with ankylosing spondylitis. The V call is TRBV12-3 or TRBV12-4, the J call TRBJ1-2, with a tentative D call TRBD1 (5 bases). CDR3 DNA: TGTGCCAGCAGACTGAGCGGGGGCTATGGCTACACCTTC. Translation gives CASRLSGGYGYTF.